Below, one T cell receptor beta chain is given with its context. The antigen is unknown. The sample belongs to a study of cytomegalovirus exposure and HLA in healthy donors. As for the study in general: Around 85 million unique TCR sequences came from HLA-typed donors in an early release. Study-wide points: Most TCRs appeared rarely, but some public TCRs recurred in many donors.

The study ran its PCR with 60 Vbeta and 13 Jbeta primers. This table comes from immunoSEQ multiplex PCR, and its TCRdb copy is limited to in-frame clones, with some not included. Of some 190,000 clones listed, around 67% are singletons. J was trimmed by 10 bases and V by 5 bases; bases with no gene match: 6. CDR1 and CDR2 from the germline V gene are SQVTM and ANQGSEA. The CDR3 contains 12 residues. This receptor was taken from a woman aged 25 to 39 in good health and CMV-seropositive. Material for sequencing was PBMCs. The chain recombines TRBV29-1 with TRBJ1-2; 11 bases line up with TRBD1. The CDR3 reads CSVRRTGGDYTF. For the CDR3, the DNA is TGCAGCGTTCGTAGGACAGGGGGCGACTACACCTTC.